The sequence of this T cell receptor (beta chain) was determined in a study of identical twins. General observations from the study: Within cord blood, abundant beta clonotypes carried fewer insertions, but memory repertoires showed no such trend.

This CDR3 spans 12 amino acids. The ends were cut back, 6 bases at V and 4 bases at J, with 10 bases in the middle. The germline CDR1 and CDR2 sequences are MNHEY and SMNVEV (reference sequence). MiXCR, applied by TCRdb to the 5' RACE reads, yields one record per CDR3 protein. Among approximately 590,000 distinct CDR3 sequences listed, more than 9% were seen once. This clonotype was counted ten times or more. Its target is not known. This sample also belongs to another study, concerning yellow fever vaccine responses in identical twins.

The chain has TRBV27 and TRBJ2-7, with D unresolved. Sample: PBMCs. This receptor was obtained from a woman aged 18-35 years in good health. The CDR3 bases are TGTGCCAGCAGCGCAGACACGTACGAGCAGTACTTC. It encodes CASSADTYEQYF.